The entry below gives a single T cell receptor beta chain sequence along with its context. Its antigen is as yet unknown. These data belong to a study of cytomegalovirus exposure and HLA in healthy donors. Germline CDR1 SEHNR, CDR2 FQNEAQ (reference sequence). V lost 1 base to trimming and J lost 2 bases, with 5 bases between them. CDR3 length equals 13 residues. Study results and caveats: Further analysis, carried out later, found HLA-associated TCR beta chains more clonally expanded than equally common other chains. The classifier reportedly diagnosed cytomegalovirus status with high sensitivity and specificity. Later, an analysis found that common viral pathogens appeared to be linked with several of the most significant clusters. In a later analysis, HLA-C alleles had the fewest associated TCRs, DRB1 alleles the most.

A multiplex PCR was run with 60 Vbeta primers and 13 Jbeta primers. Measured with immunoSEQ multiplex PCR; TCRdb has only the in-frame clones, and not every one. The data show 220,000 or so clones, more than 60% seen once. The specimen sequenced was PBMCs. This sequence joins TRBV7-9 and TRBJ1-1; no firm D call. This clonotype was obtained from a man in his fifties or sixties in good health and CMV-seronegative. This CDR3 is CASSLGQNTEAFF. In nucleotides, the CDR3 is TGTGCCAGCAGCTTAGGACAAAACACTGAAGCTTTCTTT.